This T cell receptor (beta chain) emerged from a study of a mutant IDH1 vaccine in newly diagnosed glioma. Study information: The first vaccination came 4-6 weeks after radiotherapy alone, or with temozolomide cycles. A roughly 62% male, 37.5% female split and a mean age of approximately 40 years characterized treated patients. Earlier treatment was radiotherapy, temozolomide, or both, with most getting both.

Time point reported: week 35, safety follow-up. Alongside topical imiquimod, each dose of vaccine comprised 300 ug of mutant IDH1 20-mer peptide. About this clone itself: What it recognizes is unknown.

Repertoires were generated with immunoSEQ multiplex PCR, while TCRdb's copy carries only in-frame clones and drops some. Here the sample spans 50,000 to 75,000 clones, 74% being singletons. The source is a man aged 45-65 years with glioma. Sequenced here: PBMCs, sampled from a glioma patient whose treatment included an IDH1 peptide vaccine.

The CDR3 is CASSLVPDSNQPQHF. As DNA, the CDR3 is TGTGCCAGCAGCTTGGTGCCGGATAGCAATCAGCCCCAGCATTTT. The rearrangement joins TRBV5-5 to TRBJ1-5; D is unresolved. The germline V and J ends were trimmed by 0 bases and 0 bases, with 7 bases remaining between them. The CDR3 spans 15 residues. Germline CDR1 is SGHKS and CDR2 is YYEKEE (reference sequence).